This entry features one TCR beta chain sequence. There are 16 residues in the CDR3. Deletions cut 0 bases from V and 5 bases from J, with 16 bases between. From germline, CDR1 is LGHNA and CDR2 YNFKEQ. These data originate in a study of CD8 T cells in Susac syndrome. The authors reverse transcribed roughly 0.5 to 1 ug RNA with random hexamers. Amplification of TCR beta CDR3 across 54 Vbeta and 13 Jbeta was performed with immunoSEQ multiplex PCR. TCRdb itself ran the immunoSEQ multiplex PCR reads through MiXCR, one entry per CDR3 protein. The table lists roughly 130,000 distinct CDR3 sequences, roughly 96% of them singletons. The TEMRA cells underwent FACS enrichment, while the CD8+ and CD4+ T cells underwent negative isolation.

The receptor was derived from a human donor with multiple sclerosis. The chain couples TRBV4-2 to TRBJ2-5; the D gene is possibly TRBD2 (6 bases). The sample taken for sequencing was CD4+ T cells from PBMCs. As DNA, the CDR3 is TGTGCCAGCAGCCAAGATATGGGGGGATGGAGGGAGACCCAGTACTTC. It encodes CASSQDMGGWRETQYF.